The 25 T cell receptor beta chains below come from one sample, sequenced in a study of blood T cell repertoires in COVID-19. Assay used: immunoSEQ multiplex PCR; TCRdb lists only in-frame clones, some missing. The sample carries a few hundred thousand clones, under 90% recorded once. The sample was peripheral blood. These receptors were obtained from a woman at least 80 years old with acute or convalescent COVID-19.

This rearrangement joins TRBV28 to TRBJ1-5; no clear D gene. V dropped 2 bases and J dropped 2 bases, with 7 bases sitting between them. This CDR3 is 14 amino acids long. Germline CDR1 is MDHEN and CDR2 is SYDVKM. The CDR3 region has the DNA TGTGCCAGCAGTTTAGGCACAGGCAATCAGCCCCAGCATTTT. The encoded protein is CASSLGTGNQPQHF.

This clone was seen a handful of times. The chain links TRBV28 to TRBJ1-2; TRBD1 might be the D (5 bases). Germline V gives CDR1 MDHEN, CDR2 SYDVKM. The CDR3 runs to 15 residues. The V end was cut by 6 bases, the J end by 7 bases, with 21 bases between. The CDR3: CASREGLGTGRGYTF. CDR3 coding DNA: TGTGCCAGCAGGGAAGGCCTTGGTACAGGACGTGGCTACACCTTC.

The chain combines TRBV18 with TRBJ2-5; TRBD2 matches 8 bases. CDR1 and CDR2 (germline): KGHSH, LQKENI. This CDR3 has 15 residues. V trimming: 4 bases; J trimming: 5 bases; junction bases outside the gene matches: 9. The CDR3 bases are TGTGCCAGCTCACTGCCCGGGGGGGCTACTGAGACCCAGTACTTC. It specifies CASSLPGGATETQYF. Full variable domain (outside the CDR3, taken from reference TRBV18 and TRBJ2-5): NAGVMQNPRHLVRRRGQEARLRCSPMKGHSHVYWYRQLPEEGLKFMVYLQKENIIDESGMPKERFSAEFPKEGPSILRIQQVVRGDSAAYFCASSLPGGATETQYFGPGTRLLVL.

The CDR3, as DNA: TGTGCCAGCAGCCAAGGACTAGTCAGCCGCGGAGGTACGCAGTATTTT. Translating gives CASSQGLVSRGGTQYF. The genes are TRBV3-1 (or the pseudogene TRBV3-2) and TRBJ2-3, with a possible D match to TRBD2 (6 bases). There are 16 residues in the CDR3. V dropped 1 base and J dropped 8 bases, with 19 bases sitting between them. Germline CDR1 reads LGHDT; CDR2 reads YNNKEL (reference sequence).

The chain couples TRBV27 to TRBJ2-5; a weak D match, TRBD2 (5 bases). Trimming pared 3 bases from V and 4 bases from J, leaving 12 bases between. The V gene's germline CDR1 is MNHEY and CDR2 SMNVEV (reference sequence). The CDR3 loop spans 14 amino acids. The CDR3 spells CASSFRGEGETQYF. As DNA, the CDR3 is TGTGCCAGCAGTTTTAGAGGAGAGGGAGAGACCCAGTACTTC.

The CDR3 nucleotides are TGTGCCAGCAGCTTAATAGGATCGGCAGGGCTCCATGGCTACACCTTC. This encodes CASSLIGSAGLHGYTF. This rearrangement joins TRBV7-9 to TRBJ1-2, with D perhaps matching TRBD1 (5 bases). V lost 2 bases and J lost 6, with 19 bases in between. The germline V gene has CDR1 SEHNR and CDR2 FQNEAQ (reference sequence). There are 16 residues in the CDR3.

The rearrangement joins TRBV4-2 to TRBJ1-5; D is undetermined. Per the germline V gene, CDR1 is LGHNA and CDR2 is YNFKEQ. V dropped 4 bases and J dropped 5 bases, with 9 bases sitting between them. This CDR3 comprises 13 residues. The CDR3 loop is CASSPPSDQPQHF. The CDR3 nucleotides read TGTGCCAGCAGCCCTCCGTCCGATCAGCCCCAGCATTTT.

The CDR3 region has the DNA TGTGCCAGCAGCTTAGCGGTGACTACCCAAGAGACCCAGTACTTC. It translates to CASSLAVTTQETQYF. V usage is TRBV7-2 and J usage is TRBJ2-5; D is perhaps TRBD2 (5 bases). With 0 bases removed from V and 1 base from J, the gap between germline ends came to 9 bases. CDR1 and CDR2 (germline): SGHTA, FQGNSA. This CDR3 is 15 amino acids long.

This clone has just a few counts. This sequence joins TRBV6-1 and TRBJ2-7; 8 nucleotides match TRBD2. The CDR3 length is 15 residues. The junction had 3 bases not matched to a gene; V was cut back by 2 bases and J by 0 bases. Germline V gene lookup returns CDR1 MNHNS and CDR2 SASEGT. The chain's CDR3 is CASSETGGTSYEQYF. The CDR3 coding sequence is TGTGCCAGCAGTGAAACGGGGGGGACCTCCTACGAGCAGTACTTC.

The CDR3, as DNA: TGTGCCAGCAGCGTAGGGGGACAGTCATATGGCTACACCTTC. Translated, it gives CASSVGGQSYGYTF. The gene calls are TRBV9 and TRBJ1-2, with 7 positions matching TRBD1. Germline lookup yields CDR1 SGDLS and CDR2 YYNGEE. The V gene end was trimmed by 0 bases and the J gene end by 5 bases; junction bases not matched to a gene: 4. CDR3 length: 14 amino acids.

The chain joins TRBV6-5 to TRBJ1-4; TRBD1 matches 7 bases. After removal of 8 bases from V and 3 bases from J, the junction contained 9 bases not matched to a gene. There are 15 residues in the CDR3. Germline loops: CDR1 MNHEY, CDR2 SVGAGI. In DNA, the CDR3 is TGTGCCAGCTGTACAGGGGTCATGGCTAATGAAAAACTGTTTTTT. Its protein product is CASCTGVMANEKLFF.

The chain couples TRBV12-3 or TRBV12-4 to TRBJ1-2; unclear D gene. The CDR3 sequence is 13 residues long. The ends were cut back, 2 bases at V and 0 bases at J, with 4 bases in the middle. The CDR3, as DNA: TGTGCCAGCAGTTTACAGACTAACTATGGCTACACCTTC. It is translated as CASSLQTNYGYTF.

The chain combines TRBV4-1 with TRBJ2-5; 12 bases align to TRBD2. CDR3 size: 16 residues. J lost 5 bases, V lost 1 base, and 5 bases had no gene match. Germline V CDR1 and CDR2: MGHRA, YSYEKL. The CDR3 DNA follows: TGCGCCAGCAGCCAAGGGACTAGCGGGGACTGGGAGACCCAGTACTTC. Translated, it gives CASSQGTSGDWETQYF.

The chain couples TRBV3-1 (or the pseudogene TRBV3-2) to TRBJ2-1; TRBD2 aligns across 10 bases. CDR3 length: 14 residues. Trimming removed 10 bases from V and 9 bases from J; junction bases left unmatched: 12. Germline CDR1 and CDR2: LGHDT and YNNKEL (reference sequence). CDR3 residues: CATLRAGGPGEQFF. CDR3 in DNA: TGTGCCACCCTCAGAGCGGGGGGGCCGGGTGAGCAGTTCTTC.

The V call is TRBV19, the J call TRBJ1-2, with a possible D match to TRBD1 (6 bases). Germline CDR1 reads LNHDA; CDR2 reads SQIVND (reference sequence). The CDR3 is made up of 14 amino acids. V lost 7 bases and J 2 bases, leaving 14 bases between the germline ends. CDR3 DNA: TGTGCCAGTATTGGGTGGACAGTGAACTATGGCTACACCTTC. It is translated as CASIGWTVNYGYTF.

The chain has TRBV7-8 and TRBJ1-2; D not certain. In germline, CDR1 is SGHVS, CDR2 FQNEAQ. The CDR3 loop spans 17 amino acids. The ends were cut back, 2 bases at V and 8 bases at J, with 24 bases in the middle. CDR3 residues: CASSLKGVSPAIAGYTF. The CDR3 region has the DNA TGTGCCAGCAGCTTAAAGGGAGTGTCCCCGGCGATTGCGGGCTACACCTTC.

J is TRBJ1-2 and V is TRBV18, with 8 positions matching TRBD1. Germline assignment: CDR1 KGHSH and CDR2 LQKENI. The CDR3 runs to 15 residues. The trim removed 2 bases at V and 5 bases at J, leaving 7 bases unmatched. This chain's CDR3 is CASSPLIRQGYGYTF. The CDR3 DNA sequence: TGTGCCAGCTCACCATTAATCCGACAGGGGTATGGCTACACCTTC.

A word on this clone: This specimen includes other DNA sequences encoding the same CDR3. V and J are TRBV7-3 and TRBJ2-3, with 8 bases that match TRBD2. V trimming: 3 bases; J trimming: 1 base; junction bases outside the gene matches: 3. In germline, CDR1 is SGHTA, CDR2 FQGTGA. This CDR3 comprises 15 residues. The CDR3 region is CASSFPAGGTDTQYF. The CDR3 coding sequence is TGTGCCAGCAGCTTCCCAGCGGGGGGCACAGATACGCAGTATTTT.

The gene calls are TRBV10-3 and TRBJ1-6; 7 bases align to TRBD1. The V gene's germline CDR1 is ENHRY and CDR2 SYGVKD. J was trimmed by 10 bases and V by 10 bases; bases with no gene match: 13. This CDR3 has 14 amino acids. DNA for the CDR3: TGTGCCACCGACAGGGAAGGTGGTTGGTCACCCCTCCACTTT. It specifies CATDREGGWSPLHF.

J is TRBJ1-2 and V is TRBV5-4, with D perhaps TRBD1 (6 bases). Germline values: CDR1 SGHNT, CDR2 YYREEE (reference sequence). V was cut by 0 bases and J by 3 bases, with 12 bases left in between. This CDR3 is 15 amino acids long. CDR3 nucleotide sequence: TGTGCCAGCAGCTTGGCCGGACAGCTAGACTATGGCTACACCTTC. Encoded protein: CASSLAGQLDYGYTF.

This clone was found many times. The chain combines TRBV2 with TRBJ2-1; 10 bases agree with TRBD1. CDR1 SNHLY and CDR2 FYNNEI come from the germline V gene. V shed 8 bases, J shed 10 bases, and the junction held 11 bases outside the gene matches. The CDR3 consists of 14 residues. Here the CDR3 DNA reads TGTGCCAGCGGTCGGACAGGGGGTACGAAGGAGCAGTTCTTC. Translation: CASGRTGGTKEQFF.

This clone was picked up one time. The chain recombines TRBV10-3 with TRBJ2-3; D is possibly TRBD1 (5 bases). The CDR3 totals 12 residues. Germline V gives CDR1 ENHRY, CDR2 SYGVKD. Trimming stripped 6 bases from V and 5 bases from J, with 9 bases between. CDR3 sequence reads: CAISPRGDTQYF. DNA for the CDR3: TGTGCCATCAGCCCTAGGGGAGATACGCAGTATTTT.

This clone appeared a single time. The V call is TRBV14, the J call TRBJ2-1, with D unresolved. CDR1 and CDR2 (germline): SGHDN, FVKESK. CDR3 length: 15 residues. Trimming pared 4 bases from V and 8 bases from J, leaving 18 bases between. In nucleotides, the CDR3 is TGTGCCAGCAGCCCTCTAGGTAGTAGCCCCCATGAGCAGTTCTTC. Translating it yields CASSPLGSSPHEQFF.

This clone came up a few times. The rearrangement joins TRBV11-3 to TRBJ1-4, with D maybe TRBD1 (6 bases). CDR3 length: 16 amino acids. V gave up 5 bases and J gave up 3 bases, with 16 bases separating them. Germline V gene lookup returns CDR1 SGHNT and CDR2 YENEEA. The DNA for the CDR3 is TGTGCCAGCAGCGGCCCCCCCAGGGGACCTAATGAAAAACTGTTTTTT. This sequence encodes CASSGPPRGPNEKLFF.

J is TRBJ1-1 and V is TRBV28; 11 bases align to TRBD1. From germline, CDR1 is MDHEN and CDR2 SYDVKM. The CDR3 contains 14 residues. The V and J ends lost 6 bases and 11 bases, in that order; junction bases with no gene match: 11. CDR3 bases: TGTGCCAGCAGCCGGCCCGGGACAGGGGGTCGGGCTTTCTTT. Amino acids: CASSRPGTGGRAFF.